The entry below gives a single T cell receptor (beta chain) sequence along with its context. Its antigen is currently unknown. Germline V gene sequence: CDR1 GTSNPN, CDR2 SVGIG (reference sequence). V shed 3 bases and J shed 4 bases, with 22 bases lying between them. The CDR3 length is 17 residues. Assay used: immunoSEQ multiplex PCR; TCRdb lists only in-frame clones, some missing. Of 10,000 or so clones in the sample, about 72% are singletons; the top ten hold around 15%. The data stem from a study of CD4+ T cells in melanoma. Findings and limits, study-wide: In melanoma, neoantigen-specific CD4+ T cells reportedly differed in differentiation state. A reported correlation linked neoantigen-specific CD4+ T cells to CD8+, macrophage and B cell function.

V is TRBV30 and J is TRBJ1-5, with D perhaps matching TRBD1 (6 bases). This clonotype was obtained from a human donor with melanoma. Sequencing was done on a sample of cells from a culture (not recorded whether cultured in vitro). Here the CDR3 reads CAWSKGTQHGGNQPQHF. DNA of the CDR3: TGTGCCTGGAGCAAGGGGACACAACATGGGGGGAATCAGCCCCAGCATTTT.